The present T cell receptor (beta chain) was sequenced within a study of cytomegalovirus exposure and HLA in healthy donors. Study-level points and caveats: In a later analysis, approximately 15,000 TCR beta sequences were associated with HLA alleles at 0.05 false discovery rate. Highest at DRB1 and lowest at HLA-C, TCR association rates differed among HLA loci in a later analysis. The study had only CMV serostatus as immune exposure information. Near-uniform donor sequencing depth was presumed by presence/absence analyses.

In this sample, this clone turned up once. Its antigen is currently unknown. V was cut by 8 bases and J by 8 bases, with 12 bases left in between. The germline V gene encodes CDR1 SNHLY and CDR2 FYNNEI. The CDR3 is 11 residues long. The PCR made use of 60 Vbeta and 13 Jbeta primers. TCRdb's table, derived via immunoSEQ multiplex PCR, lists solely in-frame clones and lacks some. Among some 160,000 clones, more than 75% were seen once, and the ten largest hold about 2.7%. The receptor was isolated from a man younger than 45 in good health and CMV-seropositive. J is TRBJ1-2 and V is TRBV2; D possibly corresponds to TRBD1 (5 bases). What was sequenced was PBMCs. The CDR3 reads CASQQEYGYTF. The CDR3 DNA reads as TGTGCCAGCCAACAGGAATACGGCTACACCTTC.